Listed below are T cell receptor beta chains from one sample, sequenced in a study of tumor-infiltrating lymphocytes in primary liver carcinoma. TCRdb fed the multiplex PCR reads into MiXCR, producing one record per CDR3 protein. The sample consists of about 210,000 distinct CDR3 sequences, about two thirds of them appearing once. Specimen: peripheral blood. The receptor source for this set is a woman in her sixties or seventies with primary liver carcinoma and hepatitis B virus infection. The CDR3 runs from the conserved cysteine through the conserved F or W. D genes are given only for firm matches. Size is stated for part of the rows, as once, few or many counts, or as a class when the clone is expanded.

NA	TRBJ1-2	TRBV7-9	NA	CASSLSTGDYGYTF	TGTGCCAGCAGCCTCTCTACGGGGGACTATGGCTACACCTTC
medium-sized	TRBJ2-1	TRBV6-1	TRBD2	CATRAGDSYNEQFF	TGTGCCACCAGAGCGGGGGACTCCTACAATGAGCAGTTCTTC
NA	TRBJ1-1	TRBV11-2	TRBD1	CASRTMRTGGTEAFF	TGTGCCAGCAGGACCATGAGGACAGGGGGTACTGAAGCTTTCTTT
NA	TRBJ1-5	TRBV6-5	NA	CARSPAVAQPQHF	TGTGCCAGAAGCCCCGCGGTGGCTCAGCCCCAGCATTTT
NA	TRBJ2-1	TRBV11-2	NA	CVSSSTPLKSSYNEQFF	TGTGTCAGCAGCTCTACCCCACTGAAGAGCTCCTACAATGAGCAGTTCTTC
many	TRBJ2-7	TRBV6-5	TRBD1	CASSSPLGTVAGSEQYF	TGTGCCAGCAGTTCGCCCCTAGGGACAGTGGCAGGGAGCGAGCAGTACTTC
NA	TRBJ2-7	TRBV5-5	NA	CASSFFGGLSYEQYF	TGTGCCAGCAGCTTCTTTGGGGGGCTCTCCTACGAGCAGTACTTC
NA	TRBJ2-7	TRBV6-2/TRBV6-3	TRBD1	CASSAPGQSYEQYF	TGTGCCAGCAGTGCCCCGGGACAGTCCTACGAGCAGTACTTC
NA	TRBJ2-2	TRBV7-9	NA	CASSLGDFPGTGELFF	TGTGCCAGCAGCTTAGGGGACTTTCCGGGCACCGGGGAGCTGTTTTTT
NA	TRBJ2-1	TRBV11-2	TRBD2	CVSSLFSSGSSCEQFF	TGTGTCAGCAGCTTATTTTCTAGCGGGAGTTCCTGTGAGCAGTTCTTC
NA	TRBJ1-1	TRBV28	NA	CASSLWTGDMKTEAFF	TGTGCCAGCAGTTTATGGACAGGTGACATGAAGACTGAAGCTTTCTTT
NA	TRBJ1-5	TRBV30	NA	CAWSDRVGGRQPQHF	TGTGCCTGGAGTGACAGAGTGGGAGGTCGGCAGCCCCAGCATTTT
few	TRBJ1-1	TRBV30	NA	CAWRTGRRAFF	TGTGCCTGGAGGACAGGTAGGAGAGCTTTCTTT
many	TRBJ1-1	TRBV6-2/TRBV6-3	TRBD1	CASNQQGARETEAFF	TGTGCCAGCAATCAACAGGGGGCGAGGGAGACTGAAGCTTTCTTT
many	TRBJ2-2	TRBV12-3/TRBV12-4	NA	CASSRVSDPLNTGELFF	TGTGCCAGCAGTCGGGTATCCGACCCCCTGAACACCGGGGAGCTGTTTTTT
NA	TRBJ2-1	TRBV12-5	TRBD2	CTSGYVPTSGTSGVYNEQFF	TGTACTAGTGGTTATGTCCCGACTAGCGGGACTAGTGGAGTTTACAATGAGCAGTTCTTC
NA	TRBJ1-2	TRBV5-6	NA	CASSYFSGTTLGGYTF	TGTGCCAGCAGCTACTTTAGCGGGACAACCTTGGGGGGCTACACCTTC
once	TRBJ2-5	TRBV24-1	NA	CATSERGLQEIQYF	TGTGCCACCAGTGAGCGGGGCTTACAAGAGATCCAGTACTTC
NA	TRBJ2-5	TRBV24-1	NA	CATSDRQAHQETQYF	TGTGCCACCAGTGATCGGCAGGCGCACCAAGAGACCCAGTACTTC
many	TRBJ2-2	TRBV6-5	NA	CASSLMGLNTGELFF	TGTGCCAGCAGTTTAATGGGACTGAACACCGGGGAGCTGTTTTTT
NA	TRBJ2-3	TRBV11-2	TRBD2	CASKRGNADTQHF	TGTGCCAGCAAGCGGGGTAACGCAGATACGCAGCACTTT
many	TRBJ2-1	TRBV10-2	NA	CASSEPVFGTNEQFF	TGCGCCAGCAGTGAGCCAGTCTTTGGGACCAATGAGCAGTTCTTC
once	TRBJ1-2	TRBV11-2	NA	CASSWGPGYTF	TGTGCTAGCAGCTGGGGGCCTGGCTACACCTTC
NA	TRBJ2-3	TRBV29-1	TRBD2	CNVEDQGLASGRVRDTQYF	TGCAACGTTGAAGATCAAGGTCTGGCTAGCGGGAGGGTGAGAGATACGCAGTATTTT
NA	TRBJ1-2	TRBV11-2	NA	CASSYMNYGNTF	TGTGCCAGTAGCTACATGAACTATGGCAACACCTTC
NA	TRBJ1-1	TRBV30	NA	CAWTTGEGAAETFF	TGTGCCTGGACCACTGGGGAGGGCGCCGCTGAAACTTTCTTT